The T cell receptor beta chain under discussion was sequenced for a study of spatial heterogeneity in lung cancer. Study-level findings and limits: The number of expanded tumor alpha and beta chains correlated with mutation number.

As for time point: sample taken at primary tumor resection. The table lists this clonotype with many counts. No antigen is known for it. The J segment lost 3 bases and the V segment lost 4 bases, leaving 11 bases of the junction unmatched. Germline CDR1 and CDR2: MDHEN and SYDVKM. CDR3 size: 16 residues. Each CDR3 protein is one row after TCRdb ran MiXCR on the 5' RACE reads. The data show about 3,500 distinct CDR3 sequences, approximately 15% seen once. This sample comprised lung tumor tissue, obtained at surgery. This TCR was sampled from a female donor with early-stage non-small cell lung cancer. This rearrangement joins TRBV28 to TRBJ2-7; 8 nucleotides match TRBD1. CDR3 sequence reads: CASSSPSPGQGYEQYF. CDR3 sequence (DNA): TGTGCCAGCAGTTCCCCTAGCCCCGGACAGGGCTACGAGCAGTACTTC.